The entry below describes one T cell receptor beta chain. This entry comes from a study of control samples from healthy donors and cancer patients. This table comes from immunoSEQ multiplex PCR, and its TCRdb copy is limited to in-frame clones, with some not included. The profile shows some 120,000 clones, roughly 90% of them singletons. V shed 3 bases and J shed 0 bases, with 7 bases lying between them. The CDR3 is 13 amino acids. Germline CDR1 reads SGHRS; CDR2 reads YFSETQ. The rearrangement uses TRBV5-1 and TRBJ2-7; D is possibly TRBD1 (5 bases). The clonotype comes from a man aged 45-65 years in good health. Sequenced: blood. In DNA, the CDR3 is TGCGCCAGCAGCTCCAGGGTCTCCTACGAGCAGTACTTC. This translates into CASSSRVSYEQYF.